These 13 T cell receptor beta chains were sequenced from one sample in a study of molecular identifiers for immune sequencing clone quantification. TCRdb ran MiXCR on the PCR reads and lists one entry per CDR3 protein. The sample has approximately 670,000 distinct CDR3 sequences; nearly 20% are singletons. The sample consisted of naive CD8+ T cells from blood, with Jurkat cell RNA spiked in. Subset specified: FACS-sorted CD8+CD4-CCR7+CD45RA+ naive T cells. The receptors derive from a human donor in good health. Some libraries in this study had Jurkat cell RNA spiked in.

The table lists this clonotype with a few counts. The CDR3 DNA follows: TGTGCCAGTAGTATCCCGATTTACAGAAACACCGGGGAGCTGTTTTTT. This gives the protein CASSIPIYRNTGELFF. The chain employs TRBV19 and TRBJ2-2, with unresolved D. The ends were cut back, 3 bases at V and 2 bases at J, with 13 bases in the middle. The CDR3 consists of 16 residues. Germline V gene data show CDR1 as LNHDA and CDR2 as SQIVND (reference sequence).

This clonotype appeared many times. V usage is TRBV6-2 or TRBV6-3 and J usage is TRBJ2-7, with 9 bases identical to TRBD2. The CDR3 has 15 residues. V was clipped by 3 bases and J by 3 bases; unmatched bases: 6. The germline V gene has CDR1 MNHEY and CDR2 SVGEGT. The CDR3 DNA follows: TGTGCCAGCAGTTATGAATTTAGCGGGAGCTACGAGCAGTACTTC. Its protein product is CASSYEFSGSYEQYF.

This clonotype was observed a handful of times. The DNA for the CDR3 is TGCGCCAGCAGCCCGTCTGTCAGTTTCGTGGGCTACAATGAGCAGTTCTTC. Translation: CASSPSVSFVGYNEQFF. The J gene is TRBJ2-1, the V gene TRBV4-3; no firm D call. The germline V gene encodes CDR1 LGHNA and CDR2 YSLEER. The CDR3 contains 17 residues. Trimming took off 4 bases at V and 3 bases at J, with 19 bases between the two ends.

Note on this clonotype: One junction end does not reproduce the germline sequence, and a read error may be involved. The chain carries TRBV28 and TRBJ1-5; 7 bases align to TRBD1. This CDR3 has 16 amino acids. Germline assignment: CDR1 MDHEN and CDR2 SYDVKM. The CDR3 loop reads CASGQETGLVDQHQHF. Written as DNA, the CDR3 is TGTGCCAGCGGCCAAGAGACAGGGCTTGTCGATCAGCACCAGCATTTT.

The rearrangement joins TRBV4-1 to TRBJ2-5; perhaps TRBD1 as D (5 bases). The CDR3 totals 15 residues. The germline V gene encodes CDR1 MGHRA and CDR2 YSYEKL. Between the trimmed V and J ends, which lost 0 bases and 7 bases, there was a span of 15 bases. CDR3 loop: CASSQEGLGVATQYF. The DNA for the CDR3 is TGCGCCAGCAGCCAAGAGGGGCTAGGGGTGGCGACCCAGTACTTC.

This clonotype was detected only a few times. The chain carries TRBV4-1 and TRBJ2-5; D may be TRBD2 (6 bases). The CDR3 spans 15 residues. Trimming took 1 base from V and 2 from J, leaving 11 bases between them. Germline CDR1 is MGHRA and CDR2 is YSYEKL. CDR3 bases: TGCGCCAGCAGCCAAGCGGGACTCCAACAAGAGACCCAGTACTTC. It is translated as CASSQAGLQQETQYF.

As concerns this clonotype: This may be a read error: a much more frequent sequence differs by one nucleotide. The genes are TRBV28 and TRBJ1-6; no reliable D call. Germline V gene data show CDR1 as MDHEN and CDR2 as SYDVKM. V gave up 5 bases and J gave up 9 bases, with 17 bases separating them. The CDR3 covers 15 residues. The CDR3 DNA reads TGTGCCAGCAGTCGCAGAAACCCGGCGGTTTCACCCCTCCACTTT. Residues: CASSRRNPAVSPLHF.

This sequence joins TRBV7-9 and TRBJ2-7; 9 bases align to TRBD1. Germline V lookup: CDR1 SEHNR, CDR2 FQNEAQ (reference sequence). The CDR3 length is 14 residues. Unmatched junction bases numbered 9, after V lost 5 bases and J lost 7 bases. For the CDR3, the DNA is TGTGCCAGCAGCCGCCAGGGGACAGGGAATGAGCAGTACTTC. Amino acid sequence: CASSRQGTGNEQYF.

The chain joins TRBV13 to TRBJ2-1, with TRBD2 identical over 9 bases. The CDR3 runs 14 residues. Germline CDR1 PRHDT, CDR2 FYEKMQ (reference sequence). V lost 6 bases to trimming and J lost 7 bases; unmatched junction nucleotides: 7. The CDR3 sequence: CASSLRLAVNEQFF. The CDR3 DNA is TGTGCCAGCAGTTTGAGACTAGCGGTTAATGAGCAGTTCTTC.

This clonotype has a count of ten or more. The gene calls are TRBV3-1 and TRBJ1-2; D is unresolved. The V and J ends lost 4 bases and 4 bases respectively, with 10 bases between them. The germline V gene encodes CDR1 LGHDT and CDR2 YNNKEL (reference sequence). CDR3 length: 13 amino acids. In DNA, the CDR3 is TGTGCCAGCAGCCCTGGACGGACCTATGGCTACACCTTC. Its translation: CASSPGRTYGYTF.

The chain recombines TRBV29-1 with TRBJ1-1; TRBD1 might be the D (5 bases). The germline gives CDR1 SQVTM, CDR2 ANQGSEA. V dropped 7 bases and J dropped 0 bases, with 24 bases sitting between them. The CDR3 loop spans 17 amino acids. The CDR3 sequence: CSARFSGREDMNTEAFF. In DNA, the CDR3 is TGCAGCGCCCGTTTCAGTGGCAGGGAGGACATGAACACTGAAGCTTTCTTT.

This chain connects TRBV29-1 to TRBJ1-3; 8 nucleotides agree with TRBD1. This CDR3 region has 14 residues. Unmatched junction bases numbered 6, after V lost 6 bases and J lost 2 bases. Germline CDR1 and CDR2: SQVTM and ANQGSEA. In nucleotides, the CDR3 is TGCAGCGTCACAGGACAGGGTGCTGGAAACACCATATATTTT. Protein product: CSVTGQGAGNTIYF.

Note on this clonotype: A much larger clone is a single base away; this may be a read error. The chain has TRBV20-1 and TRBJ2-1; TRBD2 matches at 7 bases. The J call may be mistaken, given a closer DNA end match to TRBJ2-7. Germline lookup yields CDR1 DFQATT and CDR2 SNEGSKA (reference sequence). This CDR3 contains 15 residues. DNA for the CDR3: TGCAGTGCTATGGCCGGAATGGTAGCGGGCAATGAGCAGTACTTC. Protein product: CSAMAGMVAGNEQYF.